The text below deals with one T cell receptor beta chain. This specimen comes from a study of technical replicates of blood from several donors. The V gene lost 3 bases and the J gene lost 4 bases, with 9 bases spanning the gap. The CDR3 covers 13 residues. CDR1 MDHEN and CDR2 SYDVKM come from the germline V gene. Profiled with immunoSEQ multiplex PCR; TCRdb holds only in-frame clones, not every one. The data contain fewer than 90,000 clones, approximately 97% of them seen just once; the ten biggest clones take up approximately 0.2%. The TCR sequence derives from a human donor in good health. The chain recombines TRBV28 with TRBJ1-2; no clear D gene. Sequencing was done on a sample of T cells isolated from PBMCs. In DNA, the CDR3 is TGTGCCAGCAGTTTTTCAGCGACCTATGGCTACACCTTC. This sequence encodes CASSFSATYGYTF.